These 3 T cell receptor beta chains were all obtained from the same sample, sequenced in a study of blood T cell repertoires in COVID-19. This table comes from immunoSEQ multiplex PCR, and its TCRdb copy is limited to in-frame clones, with some not included. The top ten clones hold roughly 13% of a sample with about 130,000 clones, just under 85% of them seen once. Sequenced: peripheral blood. All receptors come from a human donor in a cohort sampled during active COVID-19.

This chain connects TRBV29-1 to TRBJ2-1; 13 bases map to TRBD2. Germline V CDR1 and CDR2: SQVTM, ANQGSEA. Trimming cost V 4 bases and J 4 bases; bases outside gene matches: 7. This CDR3 is 16 amino acids long. CDR3 in amino acids: CSVGGLAGAIYNEQFF. DNA for the CDR3: TGCAGCGTTGGAGGACTAGCGGGGGCAATTTACAATGAGCAGTTCTTC.

This clone was recorded a few times. This chain's CDR3 is CASSQDSRISPLHF. The CDR3, as DNA: TGCGCCAGCAGCCAGGACTCTAGGATTTCACCCCTCCACTTT. This rearrangement joins TRBV4-1 to TRBJ1-6, with no clear D. Trimming left V 3 bases short and J 9 bases short, with 12 bases between. Per germline, CDR1 MGHRA and CDR2 YSYEKL. The CDR3 extends over 14 amino acids.

CDR3 bases: TGTGCCAGCAGGGCTAGCACAGATACGCAGTATTTT. Encoded protein: CASRASTDTQYF. The chain employs TRBV27 and TRBJ2-3; D gene uncertain. The germline gives CDR1 MNHEY, CDR2 SMNVEV (reference sequence). V lost 6 bases and J 0 bases, leaving 4 bases between the germline ends. The CDR3 has 12 amino acids.